Reported below is one TCR beta chain. This clone came up once. There is no known antigen for this receptor. No base quality values were provided; no much bigger clone lies one nucleotide off. TCRbeta CDR3 regions were amplified from genomic DNA by means of the immunoSEQ Assay, a bias-controlled multiplex PCR. The authors' analysis ran thus. The number of nucleated cells in each sample was estimated from the amplification of reference gene primers within the assay. To quantify the absolute abundance of each unique TCRbeta CDR3 rearrangement, sequence reads were collapsed and filtered. Productive Simpson clonality was computed per sample as the square root of Simpson's diversity index over productive rearrangements. This immuneACCESS table, as held by TCRdb, lists in-frame sequences with V and J called but not all clones. Of the missing ones, under half trace to an unresolved V gene in checked studies; the others have no known cause. V, J and clone size reflect that table, while D and trimming were determined from the DNA. The table for this sample lists fewer than 150,000 clones; 75% to 90% of them were counted only once. In total, the top ten clones hold roughly 30% of the sample.

CDR1 SQVTM and CDR2 ANQGSEA are derived from the germline V gene. Trimming takes 1 base off V and 6 bases off J; junction bases not matched to a gene: 2. The CDR3 starts with the cysteine, ends with the phenylalanine, and has 13 residues. Of the read, only the CDR3 DNA is kept; its 39 bases are in frame from base 1. This entry is derived from a study of blood T cell repertoires in COVID-19 (dated by TCRdb to the early 2020s). Background on the whole study: Samples covering the acute and convalescent phases of COVID-19 were provided by collaborators in the United States, Italy and Spain. The prospective study material was composed of cDNA or gDNA derived from T cells, B-cell-depleted T cells, or PBMCs. Subjects who had been exposed to COVID-19, were actively infected with it, or had recovered from it provided the deeply sampled blood TCRbeta repertoires that made up the dataset. The repertoires were released in a freely available public database intended as a resource for research on the immune response to SARS-CoV-2. The samples were drawn from the first 160 participants of the ongoing ImmuneRACE study and from over 950 subjects provided by 6 global collaborators. The sample metadata nearly always contained a de-identified subject ID, COVID-19 status, age in years and sex. HLA class I and class II types, where available, came from metadata supplied by the sample provider rather than from assay-based typing.

Collaborating institutions collected whole blood in K2EDTA tubes following their own protocols. For TCRbeta analysis, collaborators shipped samples in one of three forms: frozen whole blood, isolated PBMCs, or DNA extracted from either of those sample types. The research as a whole found: The quantity of clinical and demographic metadata differed by source and by participant and was supplied without curation.

The V gene is TRBV29-1 and the J gene is TRBJ1-2, with 10 central nucleotides matching TRBD1. The specimen was peripheral blood. This clonotype was sampled from a woman in her seventies with acute or convalescent COVID-19. The CDR3 sequence is CSVEAGQGNGYTF. The DNA sequence reads TGCAGCGTTGAAGCGGGACAGGGGAATGGCTACACCTTC.